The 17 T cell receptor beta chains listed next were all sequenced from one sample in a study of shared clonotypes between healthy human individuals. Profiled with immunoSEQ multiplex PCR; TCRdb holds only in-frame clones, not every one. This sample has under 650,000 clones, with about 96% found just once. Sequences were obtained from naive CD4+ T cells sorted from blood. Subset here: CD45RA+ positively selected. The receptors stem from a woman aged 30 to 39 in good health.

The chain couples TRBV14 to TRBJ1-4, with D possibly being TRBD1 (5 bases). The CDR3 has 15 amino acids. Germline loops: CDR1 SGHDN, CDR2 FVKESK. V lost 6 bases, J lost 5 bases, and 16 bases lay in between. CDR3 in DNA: TGTGCCAGCAGGCGCACAGGAACCCCGAATGAAAAACTGTTTTTT. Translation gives CASRRTGTPNEKLFF.

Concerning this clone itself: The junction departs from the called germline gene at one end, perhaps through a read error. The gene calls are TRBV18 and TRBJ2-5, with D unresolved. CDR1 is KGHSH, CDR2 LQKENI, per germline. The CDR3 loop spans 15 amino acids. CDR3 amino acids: CASSPPEGYGGTQYF. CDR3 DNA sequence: TGTGCCAGCTCCCCACCGGAAGGTTATGGCGGGACCCAGTACTTC.

The DNA of the CDR3 is TGTGCCAGCAGTCCCCCCGGGACAACCTACGAGCAGTACTTC. The encoded protein is CASSPPGTTYEQYF. The rearrangement joins TRBV28 to TRBJ2-7; D possibly corresponds to TRBD1 (6 bases). Trimming stripped 5 bases from V and 2 bases from J, with 13 bases between. The CDR3 has 14 residues. CDR1 is MDHEN, CDR2 SYDVKM, per germline.

The CDR3, as DNA: TGTGCCAGCAGCGGCCGGATGGCTAACTATGGCTACACCTTC. Translation gives CASSGRMANYGYTF. The V and J genes are TRBV7-2 and TRBJ1-2; D not resolved. CDR3 length equals 14 residues. The V end lost 5 bases, the J end lost 0 bases, and 10 bases lay between the germline ends. From germline, CDR1 is SGHTA and CDR2 FQGNSA.

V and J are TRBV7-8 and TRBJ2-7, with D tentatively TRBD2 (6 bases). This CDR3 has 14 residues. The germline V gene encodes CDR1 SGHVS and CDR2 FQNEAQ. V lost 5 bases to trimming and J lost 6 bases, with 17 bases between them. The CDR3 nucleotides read TGTGCCAGCAGCGAGGGACCGCGAGCGGGCGAGCAGTACTTC. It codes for CASSEGPRAGEQYF.

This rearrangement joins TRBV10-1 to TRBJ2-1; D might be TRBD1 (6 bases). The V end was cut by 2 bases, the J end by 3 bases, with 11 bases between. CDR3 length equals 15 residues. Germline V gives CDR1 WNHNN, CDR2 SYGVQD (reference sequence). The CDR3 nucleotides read TGCGCCAGCAGTGAGAGTAGGGGGTTCTACAATGAGCAGTTCTTC. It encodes CASSESRGFYNEQFF.

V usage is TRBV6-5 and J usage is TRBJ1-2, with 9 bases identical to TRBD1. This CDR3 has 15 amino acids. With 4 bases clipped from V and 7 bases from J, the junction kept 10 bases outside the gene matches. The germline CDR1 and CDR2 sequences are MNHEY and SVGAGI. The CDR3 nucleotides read TGTGCCAGCAGTTTCCTTCGACAGGGACAGGGTGGCTACACCTTC. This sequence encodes CASSFLRQGQGGYTF.

The CDR3 reads CASRGLTGGQHTEAFF. CDR3 coding DNA: TGTGCCAGTAGGGGGCTTACAGGGGGCCAACACACTGAAGCTTTCTTT. The chain joins TRBV19 to TRBJ1-1; 9 nucleotides match TRBD1. Germline V gives CDR1 LNHDA, CDR2 SQIVND (reference sequence). V was pared by 6 bases and J by 3 bases, with 11 bases of the junction left unmatched. There are 16 residues in the CDR3.

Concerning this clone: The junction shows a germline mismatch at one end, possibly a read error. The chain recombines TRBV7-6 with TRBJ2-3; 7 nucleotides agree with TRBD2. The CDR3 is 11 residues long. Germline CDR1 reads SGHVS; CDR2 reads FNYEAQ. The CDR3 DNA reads TGTGCCAGCAGCTTAGGTGAGGCGGGGGAATTT. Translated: CASSLGEAGEF.

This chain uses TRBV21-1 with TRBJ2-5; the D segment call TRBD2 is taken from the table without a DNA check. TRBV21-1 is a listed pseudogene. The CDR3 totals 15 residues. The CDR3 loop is CASSKDGKGRKTQYF. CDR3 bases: TGTGCCAGCAGCAAAGACGGTAAGGGGAGGAAGACCCAGTACTTC.

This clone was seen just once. In nucleotides, the CDR3 is TGTGCCAGCAGAAGGACAGGGAACACTGAAGCTTTCTTT. Protein: CASRRTGNTEAFF. This chain uses TRBV6-5 with TRBJ1-1; the match to TRBD1 covers 7 bases. Germline V gives CDR1 MNHEY, CDR2 SVGAGI. The V gene end was trimmed by 6 bases and the J gene end by 1 base; junction bases not matched to a gene: 2. CDR3 length: 13 residues.

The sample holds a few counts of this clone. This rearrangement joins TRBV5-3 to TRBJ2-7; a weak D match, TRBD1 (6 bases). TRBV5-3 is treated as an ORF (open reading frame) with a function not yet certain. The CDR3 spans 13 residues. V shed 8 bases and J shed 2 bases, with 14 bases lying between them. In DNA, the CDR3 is TGTGCCAGGGTACAGGGATCGCCCTACGAGCAGTACTTC. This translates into CARVQGSPYEQYF.

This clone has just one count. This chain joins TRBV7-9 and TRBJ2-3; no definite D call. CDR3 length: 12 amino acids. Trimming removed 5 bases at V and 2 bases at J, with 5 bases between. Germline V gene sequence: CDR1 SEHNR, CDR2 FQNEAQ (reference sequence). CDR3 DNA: TGTGCCAGCAGCCGTATCACAGATACGCAGTATTTT. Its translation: CASSRITDTQYF.

CDR3 protein: CASSSSPYGISNEQFF. In DNA form, the CDR3 reads TGTGCCAGCAGTAGTTCGCCTTACGGGATCTCCAATGAGCAGTTCTTC. The chain uses TRBV28 and TRBJ2-1; D perhaps matches TRBD2 (5 bases). The germline V and J ends were trimmed by 5 bases and 6 bases, with 20 bases remaining between them. The V gene's germline CDR1 is MDHEN and CDR2 SYDVKM. The CDR3 extends over 16 amino acids.

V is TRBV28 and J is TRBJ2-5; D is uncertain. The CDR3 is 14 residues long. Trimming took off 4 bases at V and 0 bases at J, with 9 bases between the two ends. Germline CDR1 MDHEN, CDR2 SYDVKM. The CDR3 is CASSYATYQETQYF. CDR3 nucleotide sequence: TGTGCCAGCAGTTATGCAACGTACCAAGAGACCCAGTACTTC.

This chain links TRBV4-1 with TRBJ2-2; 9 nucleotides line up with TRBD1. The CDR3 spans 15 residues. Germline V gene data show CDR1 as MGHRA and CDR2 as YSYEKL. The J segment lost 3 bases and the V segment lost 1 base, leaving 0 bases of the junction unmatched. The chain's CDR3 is CASSQGDRDTGELFF. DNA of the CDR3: TGCGCCAGCAGCCAAGGGGACAGGGACACCGGGGAGCTGTTTTTT.

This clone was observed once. The CDR3 here is CASSLGQGAGANVLTF. CDR3 in DNA: TGTGCCAGCAGCTTGGGACAGGGGGCTGGGGCCAACGTCCTGACTTTC. V is TRBV7-2 and J is TRBJ2-6; 11 bases line up with TRBD1. The CDR3 loop spans 16 amino acids. Germline lookup yields CDR1 SGHTA and CDR2 FQGNSA. Trimming at V came to 3 bases and at J to 2 bases, leaving 0 bases not matched to a gene.